This TCR beta chain is from a study of blood T cell repertoires in COVID-19. The overall study: T cells, B-cell-depleted T cells, or PBMCs provided the cDNA or gDNA that served as material.

The CDR3 runs to 14 residues. Germline V CDR1 and CDR2: MDHEN, SYDVKM. V was trimmed by 7 bases and J by 4 bases, leaving 16 bases between them. TCRdb keeps only in-frame clones here, not all; method: immunoSEQ multiplex PCR. The table includes some 260,000 clones, 88% detected once. While infection was still active, Seattle patients were enrolled and then followed longitudinally. The chain is built from TRBV28 and TRBJ1-1, with unresolved D. The sequence derives from a woman in her 70s with COVID-19, enrolled during active disease. The sample consisted of peripheral blood. CDR3 region: CASKTSAVSTEAFF. The CDR3 nucleotides read TGTGCCAGCAAGACGTCGGCGGTTAGCACTGAAGCTTTCTTT.